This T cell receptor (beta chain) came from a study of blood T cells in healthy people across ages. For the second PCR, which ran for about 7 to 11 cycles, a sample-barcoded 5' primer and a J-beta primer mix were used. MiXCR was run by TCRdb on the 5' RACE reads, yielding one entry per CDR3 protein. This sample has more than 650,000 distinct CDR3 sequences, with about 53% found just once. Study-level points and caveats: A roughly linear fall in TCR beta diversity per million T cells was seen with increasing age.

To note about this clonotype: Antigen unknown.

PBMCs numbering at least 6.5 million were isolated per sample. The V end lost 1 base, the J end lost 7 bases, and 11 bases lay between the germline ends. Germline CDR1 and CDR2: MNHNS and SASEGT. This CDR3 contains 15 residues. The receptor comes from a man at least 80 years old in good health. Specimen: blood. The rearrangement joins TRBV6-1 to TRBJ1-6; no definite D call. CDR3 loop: CASSEGTVRNSPLHF. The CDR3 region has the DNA TGTGCCAGCAGTGAAGGGACGGTGAGAAATTCACCCCTCCACTTT.